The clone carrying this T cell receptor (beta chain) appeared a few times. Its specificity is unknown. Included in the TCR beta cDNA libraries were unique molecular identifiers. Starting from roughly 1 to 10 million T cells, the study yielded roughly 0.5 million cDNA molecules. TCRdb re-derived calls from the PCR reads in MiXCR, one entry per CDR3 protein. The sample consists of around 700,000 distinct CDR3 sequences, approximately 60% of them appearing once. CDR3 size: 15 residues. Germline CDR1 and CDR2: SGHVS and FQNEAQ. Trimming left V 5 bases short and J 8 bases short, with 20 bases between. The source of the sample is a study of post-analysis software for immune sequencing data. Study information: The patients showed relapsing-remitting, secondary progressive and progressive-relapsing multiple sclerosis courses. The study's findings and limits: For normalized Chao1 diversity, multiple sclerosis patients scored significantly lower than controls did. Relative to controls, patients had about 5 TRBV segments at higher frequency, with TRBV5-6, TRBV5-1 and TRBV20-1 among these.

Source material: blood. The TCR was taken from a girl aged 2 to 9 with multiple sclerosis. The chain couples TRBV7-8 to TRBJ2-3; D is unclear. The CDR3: CASSRGRLLLPTQYF. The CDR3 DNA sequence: TGTGCCAGCAGCCGAGGTCGACTTCTACTCCCTACGCAGTATTTT.